Listed here is a single TCR beta chain. The record originates from a study of blood T cell repertoires in COVID-19. Whole-study context: Italy, Spain and the United States were the sources of the convalescent and acute COVID-19 samples. In each case, the material was cDNA or gDNA derived from T cells, B-cell-depleted T cells, or PBMCs.

V was trimmed by 4 bases and J by 5 bases, leaving 12 bases between them. This CDR3 region has 13 residues. In germline, CDR1 is KGHSH, CDR2 LQKENI. In the original workflow: Nucleated cell number was recorded as an estimate derived from reference gene primer amplification. Clones were read by immunoSEQ multiplex PCR, and TCRdb kept only the in-frame ones, dropping some. Clonal size and the V and J genes are those of that table, whereas D and trimming came from the DNA. This sample has 200,000 to 250,000 clones, with approximately 85% found just once. This TCR derives from a woman aged 50 to 65 with active or convalescent COVID-19. V and J are TRBV18 and TRBJ2-7, with D tentatively TRBD1 (6 bases). What was sequenced was peripheral blood. CDR3 amino acids: CASSLHRDNEQYV. In DNA, the CDR3 is TGTGCCAGCTCACTCCACAGGGACAACGAGCAGTACGTC.